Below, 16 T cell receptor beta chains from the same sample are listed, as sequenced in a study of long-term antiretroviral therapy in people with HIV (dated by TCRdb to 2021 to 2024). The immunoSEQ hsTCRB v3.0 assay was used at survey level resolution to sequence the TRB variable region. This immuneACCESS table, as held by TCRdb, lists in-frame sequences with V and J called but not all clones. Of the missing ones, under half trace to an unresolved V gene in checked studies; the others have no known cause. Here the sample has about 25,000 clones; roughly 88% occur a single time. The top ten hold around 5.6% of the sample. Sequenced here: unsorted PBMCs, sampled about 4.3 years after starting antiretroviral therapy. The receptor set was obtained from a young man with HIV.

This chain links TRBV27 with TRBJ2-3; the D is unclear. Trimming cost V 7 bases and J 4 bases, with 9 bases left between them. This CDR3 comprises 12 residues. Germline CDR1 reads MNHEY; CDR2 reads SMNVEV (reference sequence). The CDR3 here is CASMSEADTQYF. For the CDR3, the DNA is TGTGCCAGCATGTCCGAGGCAGATACGCAGTATTTT.

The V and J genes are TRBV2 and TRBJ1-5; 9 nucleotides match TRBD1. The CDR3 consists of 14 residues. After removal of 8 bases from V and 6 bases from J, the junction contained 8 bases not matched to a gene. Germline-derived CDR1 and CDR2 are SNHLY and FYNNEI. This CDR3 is CASCRDRASQPQHF. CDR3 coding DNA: TGTGCCAGCTGCCGGGACAGGGCCAGTCAGCCCCAGCATTTT.

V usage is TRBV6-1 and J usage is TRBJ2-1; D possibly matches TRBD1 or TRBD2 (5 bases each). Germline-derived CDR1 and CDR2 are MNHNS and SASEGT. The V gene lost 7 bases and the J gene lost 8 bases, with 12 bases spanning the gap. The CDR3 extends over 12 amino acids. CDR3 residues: CASTPRGHEQFF. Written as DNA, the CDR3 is TGTGCCAGCACCCCTCGGGGCCATGAGCAGTTCTTC.

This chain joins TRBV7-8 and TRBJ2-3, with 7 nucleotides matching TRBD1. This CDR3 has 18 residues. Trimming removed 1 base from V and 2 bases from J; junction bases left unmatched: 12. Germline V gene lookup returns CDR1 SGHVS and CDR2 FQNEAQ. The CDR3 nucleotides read TGTGCCAGCAGCTTAGGGAGACAGGGTCCATACTACACAGATACGCAGTATTTT. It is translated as CASSLGRQGPYYTDTQYF. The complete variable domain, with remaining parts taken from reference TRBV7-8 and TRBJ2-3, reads GAGVSQSPRYKVAKRGQDVALRCDPISGHVSLFWYQQALGQGPEFLTYFQNEAQLDKSGLPSDRFFAERPEGSVSTLKIQRTQQEDSAVYLCASSLGRQGPYYTDTQYFGPGTRLTVL.

CDR3 sequence (DNA): TGTGCCAGCACCCTCGGCCGGGGGCCGAGCTCCTACAATGAGCAGTTCTTC. Translating gives CASTLGRGPSSYNEQFF. The rearrangement links TRBV13 to TRBJ2-1; D possibly uses TRBD1 or TRBD2 (6 bases each). This CDR3 spans 17 amino acids. V was pared by 7 bases and J by 0 bases, with 19 bases between. Germline V gene data show CDR1 as PRHDT and CDR2 as FYEKMQ (reference sequence).

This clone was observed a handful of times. The CDR3 loop is CASSYSGTALEQYF. The CDR3 DNA reads TGTGCCAGCAGTTATTCCGGGACGGCCCTCGAGCAGTACTTC. The chain is built from TRBV6-5 and TRBJ2-7; D may match TRBD1 or TRBD2 (5 bases each). V gave up 3 bases and J gave up 6 bases, with 15 bases separating them. Germline V lookup: CDR1 MNHEY, CDR2 SVGAGI. This CDR3 has 14 residues.

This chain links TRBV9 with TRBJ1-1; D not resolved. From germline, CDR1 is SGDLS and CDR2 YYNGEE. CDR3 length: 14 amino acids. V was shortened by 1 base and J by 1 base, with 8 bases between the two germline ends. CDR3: CASSVNPWNTEAFF. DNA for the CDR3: TGTGCCAGCAGCGTAAACCCGTGGAACACTGAAGCTTTCTTT.

The CDR3 sequence is CASDSGPYTEAFF. The CDR3 DNA sequence: TGTGCCAGCGATTCTGGGCCTTACACTGAAGCTTTCTTT. The chain carries TRBV19 and TRBJ1-1; D call uncertain. Per germline, CDR1 LNHDA and CDR2 SQIVND (reference sequence). The ends were cut back, 9 bases at V and 3 bases at J, with 14 bases in the middle. The CDR3 has 13 amino acids. Full variable domain (missing parts from reference TRBV19 and TRBJ1-1): DGGITQSPKYLFRKEGQNVTLSCEQNLNHDAMYWYRQDPGQGLRLIYYSQIVNDFQKGDIAEGYSVSREKKESFPLTVTSAQKNPTAFYLCASDSGPYTEAFFGQGTRLTVV.

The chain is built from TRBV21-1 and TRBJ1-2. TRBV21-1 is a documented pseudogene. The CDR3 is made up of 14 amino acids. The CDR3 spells CASPRRAVDYGYTF. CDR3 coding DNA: TGTGCCAGCCCCCGGAGGGCCGTGGACTATGGCTACACCTTC.

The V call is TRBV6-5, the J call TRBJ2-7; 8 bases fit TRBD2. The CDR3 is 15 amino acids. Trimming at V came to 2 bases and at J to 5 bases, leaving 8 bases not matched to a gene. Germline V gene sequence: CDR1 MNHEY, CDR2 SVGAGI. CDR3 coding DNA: TGTGCCAGCAGTTACACCGAGCGGGAGCTCAACGAGCAGTACTTC. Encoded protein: CASSYTERELNEQYF.

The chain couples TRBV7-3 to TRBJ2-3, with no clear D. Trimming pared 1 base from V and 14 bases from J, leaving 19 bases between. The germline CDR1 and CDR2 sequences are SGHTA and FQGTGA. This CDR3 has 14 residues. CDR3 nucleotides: TGTGCCAGCAGCTTAAAAGGGCTGAGTACTTTAAGGTATTTT. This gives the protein CASSLKGLSTLRYF.

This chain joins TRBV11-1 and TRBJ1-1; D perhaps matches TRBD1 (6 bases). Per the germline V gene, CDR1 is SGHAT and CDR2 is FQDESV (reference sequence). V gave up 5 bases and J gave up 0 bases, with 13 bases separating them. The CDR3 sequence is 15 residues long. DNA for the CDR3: TGTGCCAGCAGCCAGTTCCAGGGGATGAACACTGAAGCTTTCTTT. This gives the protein CASSQFQGMNTEAFF. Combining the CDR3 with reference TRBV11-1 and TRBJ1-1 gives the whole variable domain EAEVAQSPRYKITEKSQAVAFWCDPISGHATLYWYRQILGQGPELLVQFQDESVVDDSQLPKDRFSAERLKGVDSTLKIQPAELGDSAMYLCASSQFQGMNTEAFFGQGTRLTVV.

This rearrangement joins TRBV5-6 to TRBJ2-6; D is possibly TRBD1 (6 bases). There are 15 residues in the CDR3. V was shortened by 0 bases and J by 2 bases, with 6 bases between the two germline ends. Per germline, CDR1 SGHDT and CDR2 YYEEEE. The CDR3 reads CASSLGTAGANVLTF. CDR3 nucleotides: TGTGCCAGCAGCTTGGGGACAGCTGGGGCCAACGTCCTGACTTTC.

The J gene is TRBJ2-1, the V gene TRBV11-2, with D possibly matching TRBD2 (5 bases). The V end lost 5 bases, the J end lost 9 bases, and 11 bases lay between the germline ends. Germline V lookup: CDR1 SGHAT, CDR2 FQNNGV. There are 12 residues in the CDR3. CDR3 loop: CASSILGSEQFF. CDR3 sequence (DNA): TGTGCCAGCAGCATACTAGGGAGTGAGCAGTTCTTC.

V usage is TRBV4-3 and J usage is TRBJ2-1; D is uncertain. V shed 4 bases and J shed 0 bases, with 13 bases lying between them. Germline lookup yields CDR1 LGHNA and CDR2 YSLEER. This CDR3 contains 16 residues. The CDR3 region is CASSLIVASSYNEQFF. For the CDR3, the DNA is TGCGCCAGCAGCCTTATTGTGGCTAGCTCCTACAATGAGCAGTTCTTC.

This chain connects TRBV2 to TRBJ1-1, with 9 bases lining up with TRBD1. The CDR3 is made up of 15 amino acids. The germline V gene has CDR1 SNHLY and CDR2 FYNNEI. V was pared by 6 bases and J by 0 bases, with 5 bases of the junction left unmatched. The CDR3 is CASRGRDRVNTEAFF. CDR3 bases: TGTGCCAGCAGGGGACGGGACAGGGTGAACACTGAAGCTTTCTTT.